This TCR beta chain derives from a study of blood T cell repertoires in COVID-19. Whole-study context: Material from acute and convalescent COVID-19 was sourced from the United States, Italy and Spain. From T cells, B-cell-depleted T cells, or PBMCs came the material, which was cDNA or gDNA.

Sequenced by immunoSEQ multiplex PCR; TCRdb stores in-frame clones only, minus some. Among around 300,000 clones listed, around 90% were seen once. The germline gives CDR1 MGHDK, CDR2 SYGVNS. Trimming cost V 7 bases and J 4 bases; bases outside gene matches: 8. The CDR3 has 15 amino acids. Participant-reported clinical history was the basis for cohort assignment. The gene calls are TRBV25-1 and TRBJ2-2, with 8 bases fitting TRBD2. The sequenced material came from PBMCs or T cells enriched from blood (not recorded which). This TCR came from a woman in her forties who had recovered from COVID-19. CDR3 amino acids: CASKESGRGTGELFF. The CDR3 DNA reads as TGTGCCAGCAAGGAGAGCGGGAGAGGCACCGGGGAGCTGTTTTTT.